This T cell receptor beta chain was sequenced for a study of beta chain features in type 1 diabetes. The CDR3 has 16 residues. The germline gives CDR1 MGHRA, CDR2 YSYEKL. Trimming left V 4 bases short and J 2 bases short, with 16 bases between. CD4+ naive, central memory, regulatory and stem cell-like memory subsets were isolated by sorting on CD45RO/CCR7/CD25/CD127/CD95/CD27. All of the isolated RNA was reverse transcribed, so expressed TCRB transcripts were sequenced. The assay was immunoSEQ multiplex PCR, and TCRdb's table has in-frame clones only and misses some. The sample records around 430,000 clones, approximately 31% being singletons.

The rearrangement joins TRBV4-1 to TRBJ2-3; D is tentatively TRBD1 or TRBD2 (5 bases each). Specimen: naive CD4+ T cells from blood. This receptor was taken from a man aged 18 to 30 in good health. The CDR3 bases are TGCGCCAGCAGCCTCTTACCGGGACCCTCCACAGATACGCAGTATTTT. The encoded protein is CASSLLPGPSTDTQYF.